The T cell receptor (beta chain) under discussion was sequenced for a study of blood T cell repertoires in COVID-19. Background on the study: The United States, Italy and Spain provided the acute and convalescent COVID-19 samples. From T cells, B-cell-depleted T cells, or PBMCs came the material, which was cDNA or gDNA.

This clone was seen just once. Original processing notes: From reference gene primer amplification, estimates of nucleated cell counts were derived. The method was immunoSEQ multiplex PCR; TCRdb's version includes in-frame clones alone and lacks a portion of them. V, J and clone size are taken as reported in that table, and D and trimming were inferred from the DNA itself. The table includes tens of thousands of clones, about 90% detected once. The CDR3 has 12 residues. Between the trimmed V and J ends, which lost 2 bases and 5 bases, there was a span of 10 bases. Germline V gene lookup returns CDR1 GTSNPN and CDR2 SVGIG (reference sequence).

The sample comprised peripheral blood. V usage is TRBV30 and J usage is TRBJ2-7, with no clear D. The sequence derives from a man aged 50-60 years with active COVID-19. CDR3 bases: TGTGCCTGGAGTAGAGGAAACCACGAGCAGTACTTC. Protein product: CAWSRGNHEQYF.